This T cell receptor beta chain was sequenced during a study of cytomegalovirus exposure and HLA in healthy donors. The CDR3 is made up of 16 amino acids. CDR1 and CDR2 (germline): LGHNA, YNFKEQ. With V trimmed by 5 bases and J by 4 bases, 5 bases remained unmatched. The PCR employed 60 Vbeta primers together with 13 Jbeta primers. Measured with immunoSEQ multiplex PCR; TCRdb has only the in-frame clones, and not every one. The sample table sets out approximately 170,000 clones. This TCR was sampled from a woman between 18 and 29 years old in good health and CMV-seropositive. The sequencing input was PBMCs. This chain connects TRBV4-2 to TRBJ2-1; TRBD2 aligns across 13 bases. CDR3 DNA: TGTGCCAGCAGCGGACTAGCGGGAGAATCGTACAATGAGCAGTTCTTC. It yields the protein CASSGLAGESYNEQFF.